This T cell receptor beta chain was captured in a study of cytomegalovirus exposure and HLA in healthy donors (dated by TCRdb to 2017 to 2019). A note on the overall study: In an earlier analysis of under 750 of the donors, approximately 300 Gb of sequence data and 117 million unique TCR beta sequences from about 179 million T cells were reported. An early release that covered about 600 HLA-typed donors contained about 300 gigabases of sequencing data and 65 million to 100 million unique TCR sequences. Of the 300 to 450 genotyped donors, roughly 76% were placed in the genetic ancestry cluster associated with self-reported Caucasian donors. The aim of the study was to test whether cataloging public T cell receptors could identify signatures of past pathogen exposure. Using immunosequencing, the study profiled T cell repertoires from fewer than 700 subjects and related those repertoires to cytomegalovirus serostatus. In addition to the first cohort of approximately 650 subjects, a separate validation cohort of under 150 different subjects was used. High-throughput TCR immunosequencing, statistical association of individual TCRs with disease status, and machine learning were combined to predict cytomegalovirus infection status. To study patterns of TCR occurrence, a later analysis re-analyzed previously published TCR beta repertoires from around 660 donors and added high-resolution HLA genotyping. In the later analysis, no new phenotypic data were used to find candidate immune exposures; instead, reliance was placed on TCR beta sequences and their occurrence across donors. An earlier analysis of approximately 580 of the donors used high-throughput TCR beta sequencing to judge whether each TCR beta V gene segment behaved as functional or pseudogenic. Donor age, sex, ethnicity and CMV serostatus were collected together with the repertoire data. In a later genetic analysis, genome-wide SNP genotypes for 398 of the 666 donors were used, and that subset was treated as a discovery cohort. All discovery cohort repertoires had been generated using a single sequencing platform. HLA typing covered class I and class II loci at four-digit resolution. Typing coverage varied by locus: about 620-630 donors for A, B, C, DRB1 and DQB1; more than 500 for DQA1; about 570 for DPA1; around 450 for DPB1. Because of strong linkage in the cohort, five DR-DQ haplotypes were treated as single units for association and clustering. Among about 360 genotyped donors of the cohort, an average of 235,054 unique TCR beta nucleotide sequences were sequenced per donor, around 20% of them non-productive. Results the study describes overall, beyond this receptor: V-gene and J-gene trimming of TCR beta chains was associated with a missense DCLRE1C variant in a later genetic analysis, and the association was replicated in an independent cohort. The authors suggested that the approach could potentially be generalized to other disease states and immunological phenotypes. When HLA alleles, especially DR and DQ, strongly co-occurred, attributing TCR associations to individual alleles was difficult. A further reported finding was that TCR beta sequences accurately predicted the HLA-A and HLA-B alleles for most subjects in the first cohort. The sequencing pipeline was judged likely to have produced a cluster of highly shared sequence variants as a technical artifact. In a later analysis, HLA-associated TCR beta chains were found to be more clonally expanded and to have lower generation probabilities than equally common non-associated chains. A total of 150 to 200 TCR beta chains were listed by the study as associated with cytomegalovirus. Presence/absence analyses assumed roughly uniform sequencing depth across donors, an assumption that may not hold. Because HLA typing was unavailable for some donors at each locus, only the typed subset was used in association tests. Most CMV-associated TCR beta chains appeared to be HLA-restricted in a later analysis, and the HLA associations seemed to be driven largely by CMV exposure. An earlier analysis of approximately 570 of the donors showed that most TCR beta V segments appeared in productive rearrangements either about 87% or about 30% of the time, which broadly matched IMGT annotations. In a later analysis, 16,951 TCR beta sequences were associated with specific HLA alleles at a false discovery rate of 0.05. The only immune exposure information available for the cohort was CMV serostatus. Several of the top co-occurrence clusters appeared to be linked to parvovirus B19, influenza, CMV and Epstein-Barr virus, according to a later analysis. In vitro tests confirmed that a few of the cytomegalovirus-associated TCR beta chains recognize cytomegalovirus antigens. Correlated functional status among segregating V segments might reflect linkage disequilibrium, but an unknown experimental factor could not be ruled out. Because the 87-base-pair reads could not distinguish some IMGT-functional V segments, including TRBV6-2 and TRBV6-3, those segments were excluded. Compared with the roughly 670-donor mean, donors in an Asian-associated ancestry cluster had fewer N-insertions in productive TCRs, according to a later genetic analysis. The cohort was sequenced for TCR beta chains only, and without alpha or paired-chain data the features that could be detected were limited. Most TCR sequences were observed very rarely across donors, whereas some public TCRs were present in many individuals. Some 15 rarely observed V segments, including chromosome 9 orphons, were excluded from the earlier analysis of about 600 of the donors because counts were too low. In both the original and validation cohorts, the classifier was reported to diagnose cytomegalovirus status with high specificity and sensitivity. A later analysis found that TCR association rates varied across HLA loci, with DRB1 alleles showing the most associated TCRs and HLA-C alleles the fewest.

The method behind the library was the immunoSEQ multiplex PCR assay. For the multiplex PCR, a mixture combining 60 forward primers for TCR Vbeta segments and 13 reverse primers for TCR Jbeta segments was used. A multiplex PCR assay on genomic DNA amplified the CDR3 region of rearranged TCR beta genes. The Illumina HiSeq System was used to sequence the amplified TCR beta libraries as 87-base-pair reads. The authors processed their data as follows. A later analysis tallied around 82 million unique TCR beta chains across the 600 to 700 repertoires, and about 10 million of those chains were shared by two or more donors. To remove PCR and sequencing errors, raw reads were error-corrected and collapsed into unique sequences using a nearest-neighbor algorithm that merged closely related sequences. CDR3 sequences were aligned to IMGT reference sequences to assign V, D and J gene segments. For a sequence to be retained, at least a six-nucleotide match to both a V gene segment and a J gene segment was required. Rearrangements were classified as productive when the CDR3 lacked stop codons and remained in frame with V and J, and all other rearrangements were classified as non-productive. CDR3 was defined according to IMGT convention as the region running from the second conserved V-encoded cysteine to the conserved J-encoded phenylalanine. The earlier analysis of fewer than 750 of the donors excluded sequences that lacked an unambiguous match to a single V gene segment. In an earlier analysis of about 590 of the donors, a V segment was called functional when productive rearrangements were above 56.7%, and segregating when the standard deviation between donors exceeded 5%. A statistical classification framework was built to diagnose cytomegalovirus status from the catalog of TCR beta chain sequences. A later analysis assigned V and J genes by comparing TCR nucleotide sequences with IMGT/GENE-DB human TR gene sequences. In a later analysis, CDR3 sequences and most-parsimonious VDJ recombination scenarios were assigned using the TCRdist pipeline. In a later analysis, each TCR beta chain was defined by its CDR3 amino acid sequence together with its V-gene family, and reads without a unique V-gene family were excluded. To address suspected cross-contamination and a sequencing artifact, a later analysis removed over 500 highly shared, low-generation-probability nucleotide sequences. In a later analysis, a clonal expansion index was calculated for each public chain from normalized within-repertoire ranks of inferred template counts. In a later analysis, generation probabilities were computed with a VDJ recombination model fitted to out-of-frame rearrangements, and the resulting probabilities were checked against IGoR. A later analysis scored TCR-TCR, TCR-HLA and TCR-CMV co-occurrence with hypergeometric tests, applying a repertoire-size bias correction to TCR pairs. In a later analysis, false discovery rates were estimated by permuting HLA or CMV assignments 20 times. A later analysis grouped co-occurring TCRs with DBSCAN, adding TCRdist sequence similarity when clustering within HLA-allele-positive subsets. Repertoires with fewer than 30,000 or more than 120,000 public chains were left out of co-occurrence clustering, as were four to six repertoires with anomalous nucleotide sharing. In TCRdb, the immuneACCESS table is reduced to in-frame sequences with V and J assigned. These tables do not hold every clone; where another copy was compared, an unresolved V gene accounts for under half, and the others remain unexplained. That table furnishes V, J and clone size, whereas the DNA furnished D and trimming. For this sample the table gives tens of thousands of clones, of which about 61% were detected only once. The ten top clones hold around 3% of the sample.

Between the V and J ends, shortened by 6 bases and 0 bases respectively, the junction contains 9 bases. CDR1 and CDR2 are read off the germline V gene as MDHEN and SYDVKM. From the cysteine through the phenylalanine, the CDR3 covers 15 amino acids. Of all the DNA, just the CDR3 is kept, 45 bases in frame from base 1. In total, more than 500 healthy bone marrow donors made up the cohort. Cohort members were all nominally healthy when sampled, although unrecorded immune exposures were likely present. The donor was CMV seronegative and was included in the group of a few hundred seronegative cohort members. A peripheral blood sample was collected from each donor, and TCR beta sequencing was performed on peripheral blood mononuclear cells. The Qiagen DNeasy Blood Extraction Kit was used to extract genomic DNA from the blood cell samples. A note on this clone: The antigen it recognizes is unknown. No qualities accompany the bases; no much larger clone lies one base away.

Sequenced: PBMCs. The chain was built from TRBV28 and TRBJ2-6; the best D guess is TRBD2, with 6 bases matching. The sequence was obtained from a woman between 45 and 60 years old in good health and CMV-seronegative. The CDR3 region reads CASRGGDSGANVLTF. The DNA is as follows: TGTGCCAGCAGGGGAGGAGACTCTGGGGCCAACGTCCTGACTTTC.